The 31 T cell receptor beta chains below come from one sample, sequenced in a study of regulatory T cells in long-lasting Graves disease. According to the study, TCR beta libraries were built with iRepertoire HTBI primers and CDR3-region Arm-PCR. Using its own MiXCR run on the multiplex PCR reads, TCRdb lists one record per CDR3 protein. The data show just over 600,000 distinct CDR3 sequences, with under 20% seen just once and approximately 20% held by the top ten. The time point is: newly diagnosed GD, antithyroid drugs for less than 3 months. Following extraction of RNA from PBMCs, that RNA was used to make the TCR library. The sample was also linked to a second study, of T cells in Graves' hyperthyroidism and ophthalmopathy.

The sequences come from peripheral blood mononuclear cells (PBMCs), collected at new diagnosis, from a patient treated with antithyroid drugs. These TCRs come from a woman aged 25-40 years with Graves disease.

The J gene is TRBJ1-5, the V gene TRBV20-1; D not certain. The CDR3 loop spans 13 amino acids. V lost 6 bases to trimming and J lost 5 bases, with 14 bases between them. From germline, CDR1 is DFQATT and CDR2 SNEGSKA (reference sequence). DNA of the CDR3: TGCAGTGCCCTCGTACCCCCGCATCAGCCCCAGCATTTT. It specifies CSALVPPHQPQHF.

Only a few counts were recorded for this clonotype. The J gene is TRBJ1-2, the V gene TRBV28; perhaps TRBD1 as D (6 bases). V lost 1 base, J lost 8 bases, and 11 bases lay in between. Germline V gene lookup returns CDR1 MDHEN and CDR2 SYDVKM. The length of the CDR3 is 13 residues. CDR3 nucleotides: TGTGCCAGCAGTTTATTTGAGGGGGTAGGCTACACCTTC. As protein: CASSLFEGVGYTF.

This clonotype was seen a single time. This CDR3 fails to terminate in the conserved phenylalanine or tryptophan, so it likely reflects a read error. The rearrangement uses TRBV12-3 or TRBV12-4 and TRBJ1-6, with 10 bases matching TRBD1. The CDR3 is made up of 14 amino acids. The junction had 4 bases not matched to a gene; V was cut back by 5 bases and J by 9 bases. CDR3: CASSHGDRGSPLHC. For the CDR3, the DNA is TGTGCCAGCAGTCATGGGGACAGGGGTTCACCCCTCCACTGT.

This clonotype has ten or more counts. The CDR3, as DNA: TGTGCCAGCAGTGCTCGACTAGCGGCAACAGATACGCAGTATTTT. Translated, it gives CASSARLAATDTQYF. This chain links TRBV28 with TRBJ2-3; 9 nucleotides line up with TRBD2. The trim removed 5 bases at V and 3 bases at J, leaving 6 bases unmatched. The germline V gene has CDR1 MDHEN and CDR2 SYDVKM. This CDR3 is 15 amino acids long.

The chain is built from TRBV28 and TRBJ2-7, with 10 bases fitting TRBD2. J gave up 2 bases and V 10 bases, and 17 bases lay outside the gene matches. Germline V CDR1 and CDR2: MDHEN, SYDVKM. This CDR3 contains 17 residues. The CDR3: CAIQGMASGRPTYEQYF. The CDR3 nucleotides are TGTGCCATACAGGGTATGGCTAGCGGGAGACCTACCTACGAGCAGTACTTC.

The chain carries TRBV28 and TRBJ2-7; perhaps TRBD2 as D (5 bases). This CDR3 comprises 15 residues. The germline V gene encodes CDR1 MDHEN and CDR2 SYDVKM. V dropped 2 bases and J dropped 6 bases, with 17 bases sitting between them. CDR3 sequence reads: CASSLAGPPGSEQYF. DNA of the CDR3: TGTGCCAGCAGTTTAGCGGGTCCGCCCGGCTCCGAGCAGTACTTC.

This clonotype was found many times. This chain links TRBV20-1 with TRBJ1-1; unclear D gene. Germline lookup yields CDR1 DFQATT and CDR2 SNEGSKA (reference sequence). There are 13 residues in the CDR3. V was trimmed by 3 bases and J by 3 bases, leaving 11 bases between them. The chain's CDR3 is CSARWEFYTEAFF. The CDR3 coding sequence is TGCAGTGCTAGGTGGGAATTTTACACTGAAGCTTTCTTT.

In this sample, this clonotype turned up a few times. V gene TRBV5-1 combines with J gene TRBJ2-2; no reliable D call. Germline values: CDR1 SGHRS, CDR2 YFSETQ. V was clipped by 0 bases and J by 7 bases, with 10 bases between them. The CDR3 sequence is 14 residues long. The CDR3 sequence is CASSLESPVGELFF. The CDR3 nucleotides are TGCGCCAGCAGCTTGGAGTCTCCTGTCGGGGAGCTGTTTTTT. The full variable domain, its missing parts supplied by reference TRBV5-1 and TRBJ2-2, is KAGVTQTPRYLIKTRGQQVTLSCSPISGHRSVSWYQQTPGQGLQFLFEYFSETQRNKGNFPGRFSGRQFSNSRSEMNVSTLELGDSALYLCASSLESPVGELFFGEGSRLTVL.

The V and J genes are TRBV28 and TRBJ2-5, with 12 bases aligning to TRBD1. The CDR3 contains 17 residues. CDR1 is MDHEN and CDR2 is SYDVKM in the germline V gene. V trimming: 0 bases; J trimming: 3 bases; junction bases outside the gene matches: 5. CDR3 region: CASSLWGQGAGKETQYF. In DNA form, the CDR3 reads TGTGCCAGCAGTTTATGGGGACAGGGGGCCGGGAAAGAGACCCAGTACTTC.

CDR3 sequence: CASSLLRDSQTGELFF. The CDR3 coding sequence is TGTGCCAGCAGTTTACTCCGGGACAGTCAAACCGGGGAGCTGTTTTTT. The rearrangement joins TRBV28 to TRBJ2-2, with 7 bases lining up with TRBD1. The CDR3 has 16 amino acids. V gave up 2 bases and J gave up 5 bases; unmatched junction bases: 8. Looked up from germline, CDR1 is MDHEN and CDR2 is SYDVKM.

This rearrangement joins TRBV28 to TRBJ2-1; 15 bases line up with TRBD2. CDR1 is MDHEN, CDR2 SYDVKM, per germline. CDR3 length equals 16 residues. V shed 8 bases and J 1 base; nucleotides not matched to a gene: 3. CDR3 loop: CASGLAGGPSYNEQFF. In DNA, the CDR3 is TGTGCCAGCGGACTAGCGGGAGGGCCATCCTACAATGAGCAGTTCTTC.

This chain links TRBV5-1 with TRBJ2-1, with 9 positions matching TRBD2. The CDR3 is made up of 15 amino acids. Germline assignment: CDR1 SGHRS and CDR2 YFSETQ. V gave up 1 base and J gave up 3 bases; unmatched junction bases: 2. The CDR3 DNA follows: TGCGCCAGCAGCTTGCTAGCGGGATACTACAATGAGCAGTTCTTC. Its protein is CASSLLAGYYNEQFF.

The rearrangement links TRBV20-1 to TRBJ2-1; 8 bases agree with TRBD1. The V gene end was trimmed by 0 bases and the J gene end by 1 base; junction bases not matched to a gene: 14. CDR3 length: 19 amino acids. Per germline, CDR1 DFQATT and CDR2 SNEGSKA (reference sequence). CDR3 nucleotides: TGCAGTGCTAGAGAATATGCAGGGGGCGGTTCAAAATCCTACAATGAGCAGTTCTTC. Translated, it gives CSAREYAGGGSKSYNEQFF.

This clonotype was detected ten times or more. V gene TRBV10-3 combines with J gene TRBJ2-2, with unresolved D. The V gene's germline CDR1 is ENHRY and CDR2 SYGVKD. Trimming removed 5 bases at V and 5 bases at J, with 15 bases between. The CDR3 runs to 15 residues. CDR3 sequence: CAISRSGPVTGELFF. CDR3 nucleotides: TGTGCCATCAGTAGGTCCGGGCCGGTGACCGGGGAGCTGTTTTTT.

This clonotype has just a few counts. This chain links TRBV18 with TRBJ1-2; D unresolved. The CDR3 loop spans 14 amino acids. Germline V gives CDR1 KGHSH, CDR2 LQKENI. V was clipped by 5 bases and J by 3 bases, with 13 bases between them. DNA for the CDR3: TGTGCCAGCTCATCGTATTCCGGCTACTATGGCTACACCTTC. Encoded protein: CASSSYSGYYGYTF.

The chain recombines TRBV2 with TRBJ2-2, with 7 bases that match TRBD2. Germline CDR1 is SNHLY and CDR2 is FYNNEI. The CDR3 contains 15 residues. With V trimmed by 11 bases and J by 1 base, 10 bases remained unmatched. CDR3 sequence (DNA): TGTGCCGGACTCCAACCTAGCGGGAACACCGGGGAGCTGTTTTTT. This sequence encodes CAGLQPSGNTGELFF.

This clonotype was observed many times. The chain recombines TRBV28 with TRBJ1-1; 7 bases are shared with TRBD1. The CDR3 extends over 15 amino acids. Germline V lookup: CDR1 MDHEN, CDR2 SYDVKM. The V segment lost 2 bases and the J segment 2 bases; nucleotides outside the gene matches: 5. CDR3 region: CASSLAGTANTEAFF. CDR3 nucleotides: TGTGCCAGCAGTTTAGCCGGGACAGCAAACACTGAAGCTTTCTTT.

This clonotype was observed at least ten times. The chain employs TRBV7-2 and TRBJ2-4; tentative D call: TRBD1 (5 bases). CDR1 and CDR2 from the germline V gene are SGHTA and FQGNSA. V was trimmed by 0 bases and J by 6 bases, leaving 12 bases between them. The CDR3 contains 15 residues. The chain's CDR3 is CASSLALSRGNIQYF. CDR3 DNA sequence: TGTGCCAGCAGCTTAGCGCTGTCAAGGGGAAACATTCAGTACTTC.

The CDR3 loop is CASSWLADSYEQYF. CDR3 sequence (DNA): TGTGCCAGCAGCTGGCTAGCGGACTCCTACGAGCAGTACTTC. J is TRBJ2-7 and V is TRBV9, with 7 positions matching TRBD2. J lost 0 bases, V lost 4 bases, and 4 bases had no gene match. This CDR3 region has 14 residues. The germline V gene encodes CDR1 SGDLS and CDR2 YYNGEE.

This clonotype appeared a few times. The CDR3 DNA sequence: TGTGCCAGCAGCTTAACGGGAGAACCCACAGATACGCAGTATTTT. This encodes CASSLTGEPTDTQYF. The chain couples TRBV7-3 to TRBJ2-3, with TRBD2 as a possible D gene (5 bases). CDR3 length equals 15 residues. With 0 bases removed from V and 2 bases from J, the gap between germline ends came to 9 bases. Looked up from germline, CDR1 is SGHTA and CDR2 is FQGTGA.

This clonotype was counted many times. This chain joins TRBV6-1 and TRBJ1-5; 7 bases map to TRBD1. Losses at the gene ends were 7 bases for V and 15 bases for J; bases not matched to a gene: 15. The V gene's germline CDR1 is MNHNS and CDR2 SASEGT. The CDR3 runs to 13 residues. CDR3 amino acids: CASTGDRVQVWHF. Written as DNA, the CDR3 is TGTGCCAGCACAGGAGACAGGGTCCAAGTTTGGCATTTT.

This clonotype was counted at least ten times. The chain uses TRBV11-2 and TRBJ2-1; a weak D match, TRBD2 (6 bases). CDR1 is SGHAT and CDR2 is FQNNGV in the germline V gene. V was cut by 5 bases and J by 7 bases, with 18 bases left in between. The CDR3 is 15 residues long. The CDR3 bases are TGTGCCAGCAGCCCCGACCGGAGGGCCAAAAATGAGCAGTTCTTC. Amino acids: CASSPDRRAKNEQFF.

This clonotype was detected ten times or more. V and J are TRBV7-9 and TRBJ1-2; 10 positions agree with TRBD1. There are 16 residues in the CDR3. Germline lookup yields CDR1 SEHNR and CDR2 FQNEAQ (reference sequence). Unmatched junction bases numbered 13, after V lost 4 bases and J lost 8 bases. Here the CDR3 DNA reads TGTGCCAGCAGCTCATCCGGGACAGGGGTAACGGAGGGCTACACCTTC. It specifies CASSSSGTGVTEGYTF.

This clonotype was counted at least ten times. CDR3 bases: TGCGCCAGCAGCTTGGCCCGCCGGGCAGGGAGAAGCACAGATACGCAGTATTTT. Translation gives CASSLARRAGRSTDTQYF. The rearrangement links TRBV5-1 to TRBJ2-3; D possibly matches TRBD1 or TRBD2 (5 bases each). Deletions cut 0 bases from V and 0 bases from J, with 17 bases between. The V gene's germline CDR1 is SGHRS and CDR2 YFSETQ. The CDR3 totals 18 residues.

Notes on this clonotype: The likely explanation is a read error, given a far larger clone one base away. The gene calls are TRBV7-8 and TRBJ1-6; no clear D. The CDR3 loop spans 14 amino acids. Germline loops: CDR1 SGHVS, CDR2 FQNEAQ. For the CDR3, the DNA is TGTGTCAGCAGTGTCGCGGGAGATAATTCACCCCTCCACTTT. Protein sequence: CVSSVAGDNSPLHF.

This clonotype came up many times. CDR3 nucleotide sequence: TGTGCCAGCAGCTTAGGGCGCAACACAGGGGAAAGCTATGGCTACACCTTC. Translating gives CASSLGRNTGESYGYTF. V is TRBV7-8 and J is TRBJ1-2; the match to TRBD1 covers 7 bases. This CDR3 spans 17 amino acids. In germline, CDR1 is SGHVS, CDR2 FQNEAQ. The junction had 12 bases not matched to a gene; V was cut back by 1 base and J by 4 bases.

The CDR3 DNA follows: TGTGCCAGCATCGTACAGGATCTAAAGGAAGGGGCCAACGTCCTGACTTTC. It encodes CASIVQDLKEGANVLTF. J is TRBJ2-6 and V is TRBV12-3 or TRBV12-4, with a possible D match to TRBD1 (5 bases). The CDR3 consists of 17 residues. V was shortened by 7 bases and J by 4 bases, with 20 bases between the two germline ends.

In this sample, this clonotype turned up many times. CDR3 DNA: TGTGCCAGCACCGCGCGACAGGGCGGGGAGACCCAGTACTTC. It translates to CASTARQGGETQYF. V gene TRBV12-3 or TRBV12-4 combines with J gene TRBJ2-5, with TRBD1 matching over 7 bases. With V trimmed by 7 bases and J by 5 bases, 10 bases remained unmatched. The CDR3 is 14 residues long.

For this clonotype: A much bigger clone sits one base away, suggesting this may be a read error. The CDR3 DNA reads TGTGCCAGCGCCACAACCGGGACAGGGGAGGAGAATGAGCAGTTCTTC. Translated: CASATTGTGEENEQFF. The chain couples TRBV28 to TRBJ2-1, with 10 bases that match TRBD1. The CDR3 sequence is 16 residues long. Germline lookup yields CDR1 MDHEN and CDR2 SYDVKM. J was trimmed by 7 bases and V by 8 bases; bases with no gene match: 14.

This clonotype was picked up a small number of times. This chain's CDR3 is CASSLEGVSGELFF. CDR3 DNA: TGCGCCAGCAGCTTGGAAGGGGTTTCCGGGGAGCTGTTTTTT. This rearrangement joins TRBV5-1 to TRBJ2-2, with D perhaps matching TRBD1 (5 bases). Germline lookup yields CDR1 SGHRS and CDR2 YFSETQ. The V and J ends lost 0 bases and 6 bases respectively, with 9 bases between them. There are 14 residues in the CDR3.

This clonotype was observed at least ten times. The rearrangement uses TRBV7-9 and TRBJ2-5; D not certain. Trimming pared 6 bases from V and 3 bases from J, leaving 11 bases between. The CDR3 length is 13 residues. Germline V gene sequence: CDR1 SEHNR, CDR2 FQNEAQ (reference sequence). The CDR3 nucleotides read TGTGCCAGCAGACGGGTACCCGAAGAGACCCAGTACTTC. Residues: CASRRVPEETQYF.